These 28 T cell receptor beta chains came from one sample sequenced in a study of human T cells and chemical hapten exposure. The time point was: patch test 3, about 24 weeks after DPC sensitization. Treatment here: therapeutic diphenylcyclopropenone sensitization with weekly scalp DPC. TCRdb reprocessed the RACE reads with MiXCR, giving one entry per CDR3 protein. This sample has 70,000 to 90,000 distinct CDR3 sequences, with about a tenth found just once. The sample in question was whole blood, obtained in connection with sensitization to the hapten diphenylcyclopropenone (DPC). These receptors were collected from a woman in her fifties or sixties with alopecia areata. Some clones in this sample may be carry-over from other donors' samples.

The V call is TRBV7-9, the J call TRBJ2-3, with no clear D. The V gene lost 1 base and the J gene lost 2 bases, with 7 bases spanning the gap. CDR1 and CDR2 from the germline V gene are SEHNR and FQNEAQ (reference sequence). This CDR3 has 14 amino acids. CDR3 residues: CASSLVGPTDTQYF. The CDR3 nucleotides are TGTGCCAGCAGCTTAGTCGGACCCACAGATACGCAGTATTTT.

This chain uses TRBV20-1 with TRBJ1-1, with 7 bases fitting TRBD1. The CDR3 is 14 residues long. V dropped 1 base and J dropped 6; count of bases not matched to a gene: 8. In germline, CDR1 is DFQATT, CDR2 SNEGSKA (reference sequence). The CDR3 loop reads CSARVTGVRAEAFF. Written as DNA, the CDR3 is TGCAGTGCTAGAGTCACAGGGGTGAGGGCTGAAGCTTTCTTT.

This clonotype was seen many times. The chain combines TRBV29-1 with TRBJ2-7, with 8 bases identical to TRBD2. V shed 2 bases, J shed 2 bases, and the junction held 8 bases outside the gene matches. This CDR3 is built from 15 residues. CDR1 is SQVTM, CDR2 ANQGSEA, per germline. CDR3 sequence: CSVEFGLASAYEQYF. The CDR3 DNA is TGCAGCGTTGAATTTGGACTAGCTAGCGCCTACGAGCAGTACTTC.

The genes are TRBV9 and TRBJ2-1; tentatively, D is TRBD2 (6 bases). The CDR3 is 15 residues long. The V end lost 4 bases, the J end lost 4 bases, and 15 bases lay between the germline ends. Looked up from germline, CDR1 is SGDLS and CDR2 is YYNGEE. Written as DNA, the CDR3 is TGTGCCAGCAGCCCACTCGCGGGGCATTACAATGAGCAGTTCTTC. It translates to CASSPLAGHYNEQFF.

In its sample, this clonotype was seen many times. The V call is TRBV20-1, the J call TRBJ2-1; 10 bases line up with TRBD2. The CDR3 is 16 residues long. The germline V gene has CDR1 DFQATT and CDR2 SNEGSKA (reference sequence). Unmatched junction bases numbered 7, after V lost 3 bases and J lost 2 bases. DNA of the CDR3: TGCAGTGCTAGCCGACTAGCGGGTGGGCCCTACAATGAGCAGTTCTTC. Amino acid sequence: CSASRLAGGPYNEQFF.

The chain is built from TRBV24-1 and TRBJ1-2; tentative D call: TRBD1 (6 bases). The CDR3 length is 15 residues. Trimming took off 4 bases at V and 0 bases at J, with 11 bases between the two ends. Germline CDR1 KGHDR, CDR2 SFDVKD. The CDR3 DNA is TGTGCCACCAGTGACCCAGGGGTTGCTAACTATGGCTACACCTTC. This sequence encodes CATSDPGVANYGYTF.

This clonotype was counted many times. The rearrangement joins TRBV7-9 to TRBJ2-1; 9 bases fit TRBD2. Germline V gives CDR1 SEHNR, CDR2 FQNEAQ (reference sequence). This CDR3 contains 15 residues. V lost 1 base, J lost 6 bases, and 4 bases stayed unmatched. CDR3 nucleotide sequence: TGTGCCAGCAGCTTAGGTAGCGGGAGTACCAATGAGCAGTTCTTC. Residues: CASSLGSGSTNEQFF. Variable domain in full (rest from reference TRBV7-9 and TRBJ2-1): DTGVSQNPRHKITKRGQNVTFRCDPISEHNRLYWYRQTLGQGPEFLTYFQNEAQLEKSRLLSDRFSAERPKGSFSTLEIQRTEQGDSAMYLCASSLGSGSTNEQFFGPGTRLTVL.

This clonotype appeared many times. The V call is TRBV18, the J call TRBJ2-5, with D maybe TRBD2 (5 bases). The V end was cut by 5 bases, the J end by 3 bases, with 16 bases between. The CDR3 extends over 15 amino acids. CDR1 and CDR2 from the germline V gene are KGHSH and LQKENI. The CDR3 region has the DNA TGTGCCAGCTCAGCCCAAGCGGCACCCAAAGAGACCCAGTACTTC. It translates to CASSAQAAPKETQYF.

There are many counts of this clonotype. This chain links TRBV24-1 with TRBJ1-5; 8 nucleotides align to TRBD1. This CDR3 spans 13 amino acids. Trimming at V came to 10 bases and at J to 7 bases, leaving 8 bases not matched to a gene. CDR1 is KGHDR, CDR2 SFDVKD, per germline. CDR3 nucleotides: TGTGCCACTTCGGCGGACAGGGTGCAGCCCCAGCATTTT. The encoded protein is CATSADRVQPQHF.

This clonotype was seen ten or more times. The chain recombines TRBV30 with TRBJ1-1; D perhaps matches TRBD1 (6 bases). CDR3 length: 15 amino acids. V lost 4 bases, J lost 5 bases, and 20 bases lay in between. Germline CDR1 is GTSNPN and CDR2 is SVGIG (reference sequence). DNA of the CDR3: TGTGCCTGGAACCTAAAGGGGGGACGTGTTACTGAAGCTTTCTTT. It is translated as CAWNLKGGRVTEAFF.

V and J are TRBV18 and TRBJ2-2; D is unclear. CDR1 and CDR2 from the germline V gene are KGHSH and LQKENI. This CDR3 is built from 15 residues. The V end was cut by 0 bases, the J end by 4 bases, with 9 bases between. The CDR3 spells CASSPPAGTTGELFF. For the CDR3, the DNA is TGTGCCAGCTCACCACCGGCAGGAACCACCGGGGAGCTGTTTTTT.

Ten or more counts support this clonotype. The CDR3 protein is CASRSTGRYAEAFF. In DNA, the CDR3 is TGTGCCAGCAGGTCGACAGGGAGGTACGCTGAAGCTTTCTTT. The chain links TRBV12-3 or TRBV12-4 to TRBJ1-1, with 7 bases aligning to TRBD1. The CDR3 sequence is 14 residues long. V dropped 6 bases and J dropped 6; count of bases not matched to a gene: 10.

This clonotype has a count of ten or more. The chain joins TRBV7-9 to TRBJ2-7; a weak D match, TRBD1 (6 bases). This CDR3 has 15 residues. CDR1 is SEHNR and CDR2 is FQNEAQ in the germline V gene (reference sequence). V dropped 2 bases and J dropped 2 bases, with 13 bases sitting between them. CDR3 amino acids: CASSLLGARPYEQYF. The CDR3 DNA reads TGTGCCAGCAGCTTACTGGGGGCGAGACCCTACGAGCAGTACTTC.

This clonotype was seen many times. This CDR3 reads CASRTSGVRTDTQYF. DNA for the CDR3: TGTGCCAGCAGAACTAGCGGAGTGAGAACAGATACGCAGTATTTT. This rearrangement joins TRBV6-5 to TRBJ2-3; 8 nucleotides line up with TRBD2. Germline CDR1 reads MNHEY; CDR2 reads SVGAGI. Trimming at V came to 6 bases and at J to 3 bases, leaving 8 bases not matched to a gene. The CDR3 has 15 amino acids.

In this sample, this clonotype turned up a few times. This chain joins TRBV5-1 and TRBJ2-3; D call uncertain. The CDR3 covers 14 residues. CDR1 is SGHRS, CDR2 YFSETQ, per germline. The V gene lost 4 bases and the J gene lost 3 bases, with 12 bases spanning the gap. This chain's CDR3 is CASSLTIITDTQYF. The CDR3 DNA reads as TGCGCCAGCAGCCTGACGATCATTACAGATACGCAGTATTTT. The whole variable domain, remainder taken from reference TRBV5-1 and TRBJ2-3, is KAGVTQTPRYLIKTRGQQVTLSCSPISGHRSVSWYQQTPGQGLQFLFEYFSETQRNKGNFPGRFSGRQFSNSRSEMNVSTLELGDSALYLCASSLTIITDTQYFGPGTRLTVL.

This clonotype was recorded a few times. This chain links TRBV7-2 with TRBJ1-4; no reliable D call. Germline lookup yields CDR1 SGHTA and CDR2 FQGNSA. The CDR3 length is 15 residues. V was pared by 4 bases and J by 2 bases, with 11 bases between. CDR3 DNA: TGTGCCAGCAGCTCTCAACCGGGTACTAATGAAAAACTGTTTTTT. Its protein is CASSSQPGTNEKLFF.

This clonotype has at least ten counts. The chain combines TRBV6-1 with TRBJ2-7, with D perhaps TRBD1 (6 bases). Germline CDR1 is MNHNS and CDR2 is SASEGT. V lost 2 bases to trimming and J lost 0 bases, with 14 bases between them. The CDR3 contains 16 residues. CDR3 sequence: CASSEPGQLSSYEQYF. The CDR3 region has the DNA TGTGCCAGCAGTGAACCCGGACAGCTCTCCTCCTACGAGCAGTACTTC.

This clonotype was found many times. The CDR3 sequence is CASSSTSNEQYF. CDR3 DNA sequence: TGTGCCAGCAGTTCCACCTCTAACGAGCAGTACTTC. The V gene is TRBV27, the J gene TRBJ2-7; D not certain. The CDR3 sequence is 12 residues long. V dropped 4 bases and J dropped 5 bases, with 9 bases sitting between them. Germline lookup yields CDR1 MNHEY and CDR2 SMNVEV (reference sequence).

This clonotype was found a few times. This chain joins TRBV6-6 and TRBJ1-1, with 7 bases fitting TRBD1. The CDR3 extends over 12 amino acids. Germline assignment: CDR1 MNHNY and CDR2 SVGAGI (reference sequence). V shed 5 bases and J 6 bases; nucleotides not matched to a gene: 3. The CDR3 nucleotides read TGTGCCAGCAGTGTTACAGGGGCTGAAGCTTTCTTT. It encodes CASSVTGAEAFF.

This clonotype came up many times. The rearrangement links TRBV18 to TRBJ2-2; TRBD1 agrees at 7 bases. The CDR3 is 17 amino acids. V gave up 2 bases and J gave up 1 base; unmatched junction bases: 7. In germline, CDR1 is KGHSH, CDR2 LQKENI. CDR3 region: CASSPRIAGGNTGELFF. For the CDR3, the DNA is TGTGCCAGCTCACCAAGGATCGCAGGGGGGAACACCGGGGAGCTGTTTTTT.

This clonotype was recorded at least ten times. The CDR3 here is CASSLGPGLAGGLVTYEQYF. The DNA for the CDR3 is TGTGCCAGCAGCTTAGGGCCGGGACTAGCGGGAGGGCTAGTCACCTACGAGCAGTACTTC. The chain employs TRBV11-2 and TRBJ2-7; 16 bases are shared with TRBD2. V trimming: 1 base; J trimming: 2 bases; junction bases outside the gene matches: 11. CDR3 length: 20 amino acids. Per germline, CDR1 SGHAT and CDR2 FQNNGV.

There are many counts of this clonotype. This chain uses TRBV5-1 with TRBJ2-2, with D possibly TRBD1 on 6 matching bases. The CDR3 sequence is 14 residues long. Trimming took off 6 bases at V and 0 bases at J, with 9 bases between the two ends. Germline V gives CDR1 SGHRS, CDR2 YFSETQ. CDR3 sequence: CASTGQSNTGELFF. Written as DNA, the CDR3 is TGCGCCAGCACCGGACAGTCGAACACCGGGGAGCTGTTTTTT.

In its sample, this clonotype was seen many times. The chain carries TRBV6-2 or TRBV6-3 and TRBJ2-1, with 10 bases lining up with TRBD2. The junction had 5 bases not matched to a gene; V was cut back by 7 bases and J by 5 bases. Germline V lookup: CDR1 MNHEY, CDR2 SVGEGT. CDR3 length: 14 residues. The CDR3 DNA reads TGTGCCAGCATAATAGCGGGAGGCAACAATGAGCAGTTCTTC. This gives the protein CASIIAGGNNEQFF.

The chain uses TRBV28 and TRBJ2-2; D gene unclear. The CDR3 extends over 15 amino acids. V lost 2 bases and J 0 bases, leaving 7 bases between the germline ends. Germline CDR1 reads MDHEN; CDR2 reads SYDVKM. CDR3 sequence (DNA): TGTGCCAGCAGTTTACTTCTGGCGAACACCGGGGAGCTGTTTTTT. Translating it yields CASSLLLANTGELFF.

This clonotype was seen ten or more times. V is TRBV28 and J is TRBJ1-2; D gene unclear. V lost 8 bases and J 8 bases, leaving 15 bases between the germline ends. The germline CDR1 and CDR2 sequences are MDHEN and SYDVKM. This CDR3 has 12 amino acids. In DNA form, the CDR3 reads TGTGCCAGCTCCGTATTCCCCGGAGGCTACACCTTC. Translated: CASSVFPGGYTF.

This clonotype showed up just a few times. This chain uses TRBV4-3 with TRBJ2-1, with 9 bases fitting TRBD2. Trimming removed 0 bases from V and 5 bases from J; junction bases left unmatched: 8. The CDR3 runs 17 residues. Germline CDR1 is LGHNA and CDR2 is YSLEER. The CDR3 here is CASSQDVLREGNNEQFF. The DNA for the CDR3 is TGCGCCAGCAGCCAAGACGTCCTGCGGGAGGGCAACAATGAGCAGTTCTTC.

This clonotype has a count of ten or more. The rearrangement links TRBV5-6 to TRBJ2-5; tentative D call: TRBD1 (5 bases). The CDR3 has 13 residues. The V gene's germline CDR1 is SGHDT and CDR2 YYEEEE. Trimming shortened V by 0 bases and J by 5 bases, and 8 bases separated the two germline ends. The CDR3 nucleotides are TGTGCCAGCAGCTTGGACCACAGGGAGACCCAGTACTTC. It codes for CASSLDHRETQYF.

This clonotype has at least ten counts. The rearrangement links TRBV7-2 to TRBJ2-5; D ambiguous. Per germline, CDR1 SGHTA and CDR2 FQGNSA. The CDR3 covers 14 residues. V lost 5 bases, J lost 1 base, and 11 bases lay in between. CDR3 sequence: CASSHRRTQETQYF. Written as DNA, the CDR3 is TGTGCCAGCAGCCACCGGCGGACCCAAGAGACCCAGTACTTC.